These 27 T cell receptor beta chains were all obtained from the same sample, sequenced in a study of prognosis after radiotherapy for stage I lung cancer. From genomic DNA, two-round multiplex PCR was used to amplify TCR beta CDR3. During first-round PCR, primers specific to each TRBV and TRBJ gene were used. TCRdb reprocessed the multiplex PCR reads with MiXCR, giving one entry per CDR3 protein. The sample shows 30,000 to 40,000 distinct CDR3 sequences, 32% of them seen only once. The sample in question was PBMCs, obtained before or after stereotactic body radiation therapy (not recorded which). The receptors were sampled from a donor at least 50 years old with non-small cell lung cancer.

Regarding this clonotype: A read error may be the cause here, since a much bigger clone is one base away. In DNA, the CDR3 is TGTGCCAGCTCTCCTGACCAGGCACGAGAGACCCAGTACTTC. It is translated as CASSPDQARETQYF. The V and J genes are TRBV18 and TRBJ2-5, with unresolved D. CDR1 and CDR2 from the germline V gene are KGHSH and LQKENI. Trimming removed 6 bases from V and 4 bases from J, with 15 bases in between. CDR3 length equals 14 residues.

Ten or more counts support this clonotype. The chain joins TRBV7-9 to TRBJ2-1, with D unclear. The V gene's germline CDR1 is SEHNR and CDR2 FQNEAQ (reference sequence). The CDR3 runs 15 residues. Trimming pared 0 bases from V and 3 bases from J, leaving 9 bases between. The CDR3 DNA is TGTGCCAGCAGCTTAGCGGTATCCTACTACAATGAGCAGTTCTTC. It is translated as CASSLAVSYYNEQFF.

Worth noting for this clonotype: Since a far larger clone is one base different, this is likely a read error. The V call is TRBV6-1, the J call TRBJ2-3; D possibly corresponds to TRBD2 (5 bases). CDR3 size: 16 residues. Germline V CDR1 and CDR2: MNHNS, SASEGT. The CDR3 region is CASSWSLTSSTYTQYF. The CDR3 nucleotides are TGTGCCAGCAGTTGGTCCTTGACTTCTAGCACATATACGCAGTATTTT.

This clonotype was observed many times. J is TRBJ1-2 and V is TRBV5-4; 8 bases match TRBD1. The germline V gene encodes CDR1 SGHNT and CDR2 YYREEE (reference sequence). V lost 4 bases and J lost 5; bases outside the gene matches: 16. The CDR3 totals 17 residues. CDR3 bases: TGTGCCAGCAGCCCAGGGGGCGCGGTCTTAACTGGGTATGGCTACACCTTC. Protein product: CASSPGGAVLTGYGYTF.

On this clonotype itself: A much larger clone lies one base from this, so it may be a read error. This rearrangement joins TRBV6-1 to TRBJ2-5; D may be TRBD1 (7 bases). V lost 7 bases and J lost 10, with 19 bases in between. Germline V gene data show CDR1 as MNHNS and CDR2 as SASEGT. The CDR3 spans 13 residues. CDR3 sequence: CASTVLCQGGQYF. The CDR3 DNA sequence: TGTGCCAGCACCGTACTATGCCAGGGGGGCCAGTACTTC.

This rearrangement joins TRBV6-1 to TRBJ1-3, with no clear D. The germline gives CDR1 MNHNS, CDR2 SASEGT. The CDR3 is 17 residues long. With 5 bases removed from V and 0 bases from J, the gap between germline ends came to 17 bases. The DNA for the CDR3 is TGTGCCAGCAGTCGTCCCCGTCCGGGGAACTCTGGAAACACCATATATTTT. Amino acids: CASSRPRPGNSGNTIYF.

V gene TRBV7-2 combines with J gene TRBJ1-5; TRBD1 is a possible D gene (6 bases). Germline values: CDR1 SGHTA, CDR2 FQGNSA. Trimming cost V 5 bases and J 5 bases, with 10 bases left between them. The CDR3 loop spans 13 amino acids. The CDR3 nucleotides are TGTGCCAGCAGCCCAAGGGGGGATCAGCCCCAGCATTTT. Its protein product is CASSPRGDQPQHF.

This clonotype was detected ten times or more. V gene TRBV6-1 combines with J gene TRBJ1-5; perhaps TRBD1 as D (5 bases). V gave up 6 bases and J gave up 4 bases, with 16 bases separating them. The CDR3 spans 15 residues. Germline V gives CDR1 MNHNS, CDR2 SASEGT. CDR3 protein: CASSWASGGNQPQHF. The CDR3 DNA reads TGTGCCAGCAGCTGGGCTAGTGGGGGGAATCAGCCCCAGCATTTT.

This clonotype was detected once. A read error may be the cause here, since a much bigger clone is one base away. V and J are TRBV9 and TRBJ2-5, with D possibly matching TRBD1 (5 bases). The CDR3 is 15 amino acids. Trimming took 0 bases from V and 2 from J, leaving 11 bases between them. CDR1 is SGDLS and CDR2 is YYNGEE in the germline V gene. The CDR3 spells CASSVEGVGQETQYF. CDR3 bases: TGTGCCAGCAGCGTAGAAGGGGTTGGGCAAGAGACCCAGTACTTC.

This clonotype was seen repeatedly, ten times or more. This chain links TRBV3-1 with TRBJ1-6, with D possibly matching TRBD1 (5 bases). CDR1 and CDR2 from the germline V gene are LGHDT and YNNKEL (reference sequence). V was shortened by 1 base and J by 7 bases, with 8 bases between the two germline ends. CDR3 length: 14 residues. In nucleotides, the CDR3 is TGTGCCAGCAGCCAAGGGACACCAAATTCACCCCTCCACTTT. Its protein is CASSQGTPNSPLHF.

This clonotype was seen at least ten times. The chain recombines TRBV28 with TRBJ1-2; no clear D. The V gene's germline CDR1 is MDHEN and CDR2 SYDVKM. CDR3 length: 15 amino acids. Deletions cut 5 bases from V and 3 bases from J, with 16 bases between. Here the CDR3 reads CASSPPRGGDYGYTF. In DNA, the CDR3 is TGTGCCAGCAGTCCCCCCCGTGGCGGGGACTATGGCTACACCTTC.

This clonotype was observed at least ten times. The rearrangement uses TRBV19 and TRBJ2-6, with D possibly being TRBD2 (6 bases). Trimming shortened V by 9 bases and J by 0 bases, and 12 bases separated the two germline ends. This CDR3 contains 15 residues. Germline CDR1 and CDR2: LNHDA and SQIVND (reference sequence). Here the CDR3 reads CASGGLTSGANVLTF. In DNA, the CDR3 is TGTGCCAGCGGGGGACTGACCTCTGGGGCCAACGTCCTGACTTTC. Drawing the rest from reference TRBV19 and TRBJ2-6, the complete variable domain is DGGITQSPKYLFRKEGQNVTLSCEQNLNHDAMYWYRQDPGQGLRLIYYSQIVNDFQKGDIAEGYSVSREKKESFPLTVTSAQKNPTAFYLCASGGLTSGANVLTFGAGSRLTVL.

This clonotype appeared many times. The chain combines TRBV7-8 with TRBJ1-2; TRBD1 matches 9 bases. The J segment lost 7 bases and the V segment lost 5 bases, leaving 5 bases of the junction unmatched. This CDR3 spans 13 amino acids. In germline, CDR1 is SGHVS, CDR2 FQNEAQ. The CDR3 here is CASSQGQGSGYTF. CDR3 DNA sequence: TGTGCCAGCAGCCAAGGACAGGGGTCTGGCTACACCTTC.

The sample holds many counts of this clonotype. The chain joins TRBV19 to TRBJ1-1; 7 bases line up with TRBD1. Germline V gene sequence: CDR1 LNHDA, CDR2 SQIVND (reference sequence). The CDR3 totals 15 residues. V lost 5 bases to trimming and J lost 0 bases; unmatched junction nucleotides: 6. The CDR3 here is CASSLGQLMNTEAFF. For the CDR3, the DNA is TGTGCCAGTAGTTTGGGACAGCTCATGAACACTGAAGCTTTCTTT.

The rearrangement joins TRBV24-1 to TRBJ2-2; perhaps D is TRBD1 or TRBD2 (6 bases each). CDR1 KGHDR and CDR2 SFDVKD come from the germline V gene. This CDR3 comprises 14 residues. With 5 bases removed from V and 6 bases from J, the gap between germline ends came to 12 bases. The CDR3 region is CATSVRGQAGELFF. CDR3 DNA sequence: TGTGCCACCAGTGTTCGGGGGCAGGCCGGGGAGCTGTTTTTT.

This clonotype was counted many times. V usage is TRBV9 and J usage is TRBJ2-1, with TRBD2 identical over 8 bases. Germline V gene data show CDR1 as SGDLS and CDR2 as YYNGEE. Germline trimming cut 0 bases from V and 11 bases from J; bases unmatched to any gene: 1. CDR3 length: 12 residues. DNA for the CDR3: TGTGCCAGCAGCGTAGCGGGGGGGAAGCAGTTCTTC. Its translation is CASSVAGGKQFF.

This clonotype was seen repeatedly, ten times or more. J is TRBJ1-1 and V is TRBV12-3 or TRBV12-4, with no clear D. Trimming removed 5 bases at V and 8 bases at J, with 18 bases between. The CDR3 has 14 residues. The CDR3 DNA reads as TGTGCCAGCAGTCCGCAGGCGACGCCGGGCGAAGCTTTCTTT. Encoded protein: CASSPQATPGEAFF.

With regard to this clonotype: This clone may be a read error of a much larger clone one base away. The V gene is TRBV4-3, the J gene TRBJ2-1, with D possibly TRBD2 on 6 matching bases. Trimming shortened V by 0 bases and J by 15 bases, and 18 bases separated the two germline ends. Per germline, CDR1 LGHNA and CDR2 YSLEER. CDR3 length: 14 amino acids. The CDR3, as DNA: TGCGCCAGCAGCCAAGATGTGTTTGGGGGGAATGCGTTCTTC. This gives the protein CASSQDVFGGNAFF.

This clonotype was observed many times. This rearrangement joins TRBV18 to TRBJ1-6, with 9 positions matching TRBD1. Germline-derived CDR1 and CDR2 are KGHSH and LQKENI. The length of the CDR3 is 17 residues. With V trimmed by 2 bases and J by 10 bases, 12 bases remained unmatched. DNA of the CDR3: TGTGCCAGCTCACCAACCCCCCCTGGGACAGGGTCATCACCCCTCCACTTT. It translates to CASSPTPPGTGSSPLHF.

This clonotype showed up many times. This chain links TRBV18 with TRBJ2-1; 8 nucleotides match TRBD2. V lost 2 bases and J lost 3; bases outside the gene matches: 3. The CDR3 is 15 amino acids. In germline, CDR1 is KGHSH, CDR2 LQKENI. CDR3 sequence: CASSPSGGGYNEQFF. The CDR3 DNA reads TGTGCCAGCTCACCATCCGGGGGGGGCTACAATGAGCAGTTCTTC.

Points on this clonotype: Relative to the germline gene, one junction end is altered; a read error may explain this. The CDR3 DNA is TGCAGTGCTAGTTCTCCTAAGGCGCTGTCCTACAATGAGCAGGTCTTC. It yields the protein CSASSPKALSYNEQVF. V usage is TRBV20-1 and J usage is TRBJ2-1; D is unclear. Germline lookup yields CDR1 DFQATT and CDR2 SNEGSKA (reference sequence). The CDR3 sequence is 16 residues long.

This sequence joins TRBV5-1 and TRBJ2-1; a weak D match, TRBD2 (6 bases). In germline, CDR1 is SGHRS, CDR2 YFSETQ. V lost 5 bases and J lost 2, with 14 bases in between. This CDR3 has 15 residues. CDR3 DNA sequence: TGCGCCAGCAGGGAGGGAGTGGATGCCTACAATGAGCAGTTCTTC. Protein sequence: CASREGVDAYNEQFF.

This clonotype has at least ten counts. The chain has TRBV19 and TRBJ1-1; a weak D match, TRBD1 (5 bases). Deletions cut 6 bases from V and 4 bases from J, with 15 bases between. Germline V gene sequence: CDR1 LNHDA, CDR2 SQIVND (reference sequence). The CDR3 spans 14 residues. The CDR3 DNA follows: TGTGCCAGTAGCCTCTGGGACGCAAGCACTGAAGCTTTCTTT. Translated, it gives CASSLWDASTEAFF.

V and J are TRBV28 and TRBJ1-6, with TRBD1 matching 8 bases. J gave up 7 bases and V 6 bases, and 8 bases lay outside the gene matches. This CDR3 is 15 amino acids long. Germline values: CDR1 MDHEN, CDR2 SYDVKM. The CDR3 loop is CASSRIDRGNSPLHF. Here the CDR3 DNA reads TGTGCCAGCAGCCGGATTGACAGGGGAAATTCACCCCTCCACTTT. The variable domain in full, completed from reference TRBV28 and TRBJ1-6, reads DVKVTQSSRYLVKRTGEKVFLECVQDMDHENMFWYRQDPGLGLRLIYFSYDVKMKEKGDIPEGYSVSREKKERFSLILESASTNQTSMYLCASSRIDRGNSPLHFGNGTRLTVT.

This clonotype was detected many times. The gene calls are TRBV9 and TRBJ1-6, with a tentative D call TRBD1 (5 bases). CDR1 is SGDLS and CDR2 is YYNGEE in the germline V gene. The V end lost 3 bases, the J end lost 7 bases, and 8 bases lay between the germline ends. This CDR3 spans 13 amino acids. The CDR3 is CASSETENSPLHF. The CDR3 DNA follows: TGTGCCAGCAGCGAGACAGAGAATTCACCCCTCCACTTT.

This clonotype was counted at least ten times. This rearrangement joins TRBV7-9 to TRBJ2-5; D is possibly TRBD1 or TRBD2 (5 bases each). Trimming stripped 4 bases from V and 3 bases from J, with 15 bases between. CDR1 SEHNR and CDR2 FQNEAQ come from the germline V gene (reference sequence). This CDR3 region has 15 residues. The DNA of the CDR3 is TGTGCCAGCAGCTCTGGGGGTATACACAAAGAGACCCAGTACTTC. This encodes CASSSGGIHKETQYF.

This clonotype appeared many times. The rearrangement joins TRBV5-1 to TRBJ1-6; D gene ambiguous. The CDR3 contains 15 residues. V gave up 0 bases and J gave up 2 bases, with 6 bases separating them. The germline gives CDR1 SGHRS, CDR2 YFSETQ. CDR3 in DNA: TGCGCCAGCAGCTTGGAAGCGGCCTATAATTCACCCCTCCACTTT. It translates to CASSLEAAYNSPLHF.